The 20 T cell receptor beta chains listed next were all sequenced from one sample in a study of cytomegalovirus exposure and HLA in healthy donors. The PCR contained 60 Vbeta and 13 Jbeta primers. This table comes from immunoSEQ multiplex PCR, and its TCRdb copy is limited to in-frame clones, with some not included. The sample shows 150,000 to 200,000 clones, roughly 81% of them seen only once. The specimen was PBMCs. The receptors shown here come from a man younger than 30 in good health and CMV-seropositive.

The chain recombines TRBV5-1 with TRBJ2-2, with 8 bases aligning to TRBD1. V lost 4 bases to trimming and J lost 6 bases; unmatched junction nucleotides: 11. CDR1 and CDR2 (germline): SGHRS, YFSETQ. This CDR3 has 16 amino acids. This CDR3 reads CASSTSLQGGAGELFF. The CDR3 coding sequence is TGCGCCAGCAGCACCTCTCTACAGGGGGGCGCCGGGGAGCTGTTTTTT. The full variable domain, completed using reference TRBV5-1 and TRBJ2-2, is KAGVTQTPRYLIKTRGQQVTLSCSPISGHRSVSWYQQTPGQGLQFLFEYFSETQRNKGNFPGRFSGRQFSNSRSEMNVSTLELGDSALYLCASSTSLQGGAGELFFGEGSRLTVL.

The chain uses TRBV9 and TRBJ1-2; 11 bases map to TRBD1. There are 14 residues in the CDR3. Germline CDR1 SGDLS, CDR2 YYNGEE. The junction had 3 bases not matched to a gene; V was cut back by 0 bases and J by 8 bases. CDR3 sequence (DNA): TGTGCCAGCAGCGTAGGGACAGGGGGCCCGGGCTACACCTTC. Amino acid sequence: CASSVGTGGPGYTF.

The chain combines TRBV7-8 with TRBJ2-5; TRBD2 aligns across 7 bases. The end of the DNA fits TRBJ2-7 better, so the J call may be wrong. This CDR3 spans 16 amino acids. The germline gives CDR1 SGHVS, CDR2 FQNEAQ. The CDR3: CASSSQPGGGSYEQYF. CDR3 bases: TGTGCCAGCAGCTCCCAGCCGGGCGGGGGCTCCTACGAGCAGTACTTC.

CDR3 bases: TGTGCCAGCAGCCCCCACACTCGGGAATTGGGTGAAAAACTGTTTTTT. This encodes CASSPHTRELGEKLFF. The chain employs TRBV9 and TRBJ1-4; unclear D gene. The CDR3 totals 16 residues. V was shortened by 4 bases and J by 7 bases, with 20 bases between the two germline ends. From germline, CDR1 is SGDLS and CDR2 YYNGEE.

This sequence joins TRBV7-8 and TRBJ1-2; 8 bases fit TRBD1. In germline, CDR1 is SGHVS, CDR2 FQNEAQ. V was pared by 10 bases and J by 8 bases, with 18 bases of the junction left unmatched. The CDR3 loop spans 15 amino acids. The CDR3 coding sequence is TGTGCCACCTCCCATAGGGACAGGCCTCTTTGGGGCTACACCTTC. Amino acid sequence: CATSHRDRPLWGYTF.

J is TRBJ2-1 and V is TRBV5-1; TRBD2 matches 12 bases. The germline V gene has CDR1 SGHRS and CDR2 YFSETQ. V dropped 6 bases and J dropped 6; count of bases not matched to a gene: 10. The length of the CDR3 is 16 residues. CDR3 sequence: CASTTTSGGVRNEQFF. CDR3 DNA: TGCGCCAGCACCACGACTAGCGGGGGAGTCCGCAATGAGCAGTTCTTC.

This clone came up a few times. Other nucleotide sequences in the sample specify the same CDR3. The J gene is TRBJ2-3, the V gene TRBV27; 9 positions match TRBD1. The ends lost 6 bases at V and 5 bases at J; junction bases unmatched: 12. CDR1 is MNHEY and CDR2 is SMNVEV in the germline V gene (reference sequence). This CDR3 is 16 amino acids long. CDR3 residues: CASRRNRDRDIDTQYF. CDR3 DNA sequence: TGTGCCAGCAGGAGAAACCGGGACAGGGATATAGATACGCAGTATTTT.

V usage is TRBV25-1 and J usage is TRBJ2-5; no definite D call. Trimming removed 4 bases at V and 1 base at J, with 7 bases between. CDR3 length: 13 residues. Germline CDR1 reads MGHDK; CDR2 reads SYGVNS. CDR3 in amino acids: CASSVWSQETQYF. The CDR3, as DNA: TGTGCCAGCAGTGTCTGGAGCCAAGAGACCCAGTACTTC.

V is TRBV4-1 and J is TRBJ1-1; D unresolved. Germline CDR1 is MGHRA and CDR2 is YSYEKL. The CDR3 has 14 amino acids. V lost 1 base and J lost 1, with 7 bases in between. The CDR3 DNA follows: TGCGCCAGCAGCCAAGCTTTCGGGAACACTGAAGCTTTCTTT. It encodes CASSQAFGNTEAFF.

The CDR3 DNA sequence: TGTGCCAGCAGTCGAACCACAGGGGGCGGCGGGGAGCTGTTTTTT. Protein: CASSRTTGGGGELFF. This chain joins TRBV7-2 and TRBJ2-2, with TRBD1 matching over 9 bases. Looked up from germline, CDR1 is SGHTA and CDR2 is FQGNSA. The CDR3 sequence is 15 residues long. Unmatched junction bases numbered 9, after V lost 6 bases and J lost 7 bases.

This clone was seen once. This chain connects TRBV19 to TRBJ2-1; 8 nucleotides align to TRBD2. Germline values: CDR1 LNHDA, CDR2 SQIVND (reference sequence). Trimming removed 3 bases from V and 9 bases from J; junction bases left unmatched: 10. The CDR3 is 15 residues long. Here the CDR3 reads CASSIGGGFFGEQFF. The CDR3, as DNA: TGTGCCAGTAGTATCGGGGGGGGGTTTTTTGGTGAGCAGTTCTTC.

The J gene is TRBJ1-2, the V gene TRBV5-1; TRBD1 matches 10 bases. V was pared by 1 base and J by 8 bases, with 8 bases of the junction left unmatched. The length of the CDR3 is 15 residues. Per germline, CDR1 SGHRS and CDR2 YFSETQ. In nucleotides, the CDR3 is TGCGCCAGCAGCTTGTCGAGACAGGGGGCGGACGGCTACACCTTC. Its translation is CASSLSRQGADGYTF.

V usage is TRBV9 and J usage is TRBJ2-3, with D uncertain. Germline loops: CDR1 SGDLS, CDR2 YYNGEE. Trimming took off 0 bases at V and 4 bases at J, with 6 bases between the two ends. This CDR3 spans 13 amino acids. The CDR3 region is CASSVEGADTQYF. The CDR3 region has the DNA TGTGCCAGCAGCGTAGAAGGAGCAGATACGCAGTATTTT.

The chain links TRBV11-2 to TRBJ1-6; no clear D gene. This CDR3 region has 14 residues. The germline CDR1 and CDR2 sequences are SGHAT and FQNNGV. V dropped 4 bases and J dropped 7 bases, with 11 bases sitting between them. This chain's CDR3 is CASSWAAANSPLHF. The DNA of the CDR3 is TGTGCCAGCAGCTGGGCCGCCGCAAATTCACCCCTCCACTTT.

The chain combines TRBV19 with TRBJ1-5, with D possibly TRBD1 on 5 matching bases. Trimming cost V 3 bases and J 4 bases, with 16 bases left between them. Germline V CDR1 and CDR2: LNHDA, SQIVND (reference sequence). This CDR3 is 16 amino acids long. The DNA for the CDR3 is TGTGCCAGTAGTATTCGGCTTTCAGGGCTAAATCAGCCCCAGCATTTT. Translating gives CASSIRLSGLNQPQHF.

The V call is TRBV7-2, the J call TRBJ2-7; 8 bases align to TRBD1. The V gene end was trimmed by 5 bases and the J gene end by 0 bases; junction bases not matched to a gene: 9. CDR1 and CDR2 from the germline V gene are SGHTA and FQGNSA. The CDR3 is 16 residues long. Here the CDR3 reads CASSPDGTGLSYEQYF. The DNA of the CDR3 is TGTGCCAGCAGCCCGGACGGGACAGGCCTCTCCTACGAGCAGTACTTC.

This clone was detected a few times. This chain links TRBV19 with TRBJ1-2; D possibly corresponds to TRBD1 (6 bases). The V gene's germline CDR1 is LNHDA and CDR2 SQIVND (reference sequence). V dropped 10 bases and J dropped 4 bases, with 19 bases sitting between them. The CDR3 covers 14 residues. CDR3 residues: CATSPQGRVYGYTF. DNA for the CDR3: TGTGCCACCAGTCCCCAGGGGCGGGTCTATGGCTACACCTTC.

This chain joins TRBV5-4 and TRBJ2-4; 8 bases fit TRBD2. Trimming removed 5 bases from V and 5 bases from J; junction bases left unmatched: 12. The CDR3 is 16 residues long. Germline V gene lookup returns CDR1 SGHNT and CDR2 YYREEE (reference sequence). CDR3 protein: CASSRASGPKENIQYF. Written as DNA, the CDR3 is TGTGCCAGCAGTCGCGCTAGCGGGCCGAAGGAAAACATTCAGTACTTC.

V gene TRBV4-3 combines with J gene TRBJ1-2; the match to TRBD1 covers 8 bases. The CDR3 consists of 15 residues. The germline CDR1 and CDR2 sequences are LGHNA and YSLEER. After removal of 4 bases from V and 4 bases from J, the junction contained 8 bases not matched to a gene. This CDR3 is CASSPRSGQGYGYTF. DNA for the CDR3: TGCGCCAGCAGCCCGAGGTCCGGACAGGGCTATGGCTACACCTTC.

The chain is built from TRBV2 and TRBJ2-7, with D perhaps matching TRBD1 (6 bases). Trimming stripped 3 bases from V and 7 bases from J, with 19 bases between. CDR3 size: 15 residues. From germline, CDR1 is SNHLY and CDR2 FYNNEI. The CDR3 reads CASSDYRVPTGEQYF. CDR3 DNA sequence: TGTGCCAGCAGTGATTACCGGGTTCCCACAGGGGAGCAGTACTTC.